This TCR beta chain comes out of a study of blood T cell repertoires in COVID-19. The wider study: Donors in the United States, Italy and Spain gave samples during acute or convalescent COVID-19. The analysed material was cDNA or gDNA that came from T cells, B-cell-depleted T cells, or PBMCs.

Authors' data handling: Reference gene primers were amplified, and this amplification served to estimate nucleated cell counts. Sequencing used immunoSEQ multiplex PCR; TCRdb keeps in-frame clones, though not all of them. That table gives V, J and clone size, and the DNA gave D and trimming. The sample holds 250,000 to 350,000 clones, about nine tenths seen once. Trimming removed 3 bases at V and 4 bases at J, with 15 bases between. This CDR3 comprises 15 residues. CDR1 and CDR2 from the germline V gene are SGHAT and FQNNGV. Seattle's enrolled individuals joined amid active infection and were then monitored longitudinally.

The sequenced material came from peripheral blood. The chain has TRBV11-2 and TRBJ1-1, with TRBD1 as a possible D gene (5 bases). The origin of this receptor is a woman aged 25 to 45 with COVID-19, enrolled during active disease. For the CDR3, the DNA is TGTGCCAGCAGCTTGGGCCCTTGGGGGGGCACTGAAGCTTTCTTT. As protein: CASSLGPWGGTEAFF.